This T cell receptor beta chain comes out of a study of blood T cell repertoires in COVID-19 (TCRdb year 2020). General notes on the study: Samples from collaborators originated in the United States, Italy and Spain and spanned both the acute and convalescent phases of COVID-19. The material from the prospective study consisted of cDNA or gDNA derived from T cells, B-cell-depleted T cells, or PBMCs. Deeply sampled blood TCRbeta repertoires from subjects exposed to, actively infected with, or recovered from COVID-19 were included in the dataset. The repertoires were released in a freely available public database meant as a resource for research on the immune response to SARS-CoV-2. Samples were obtained from the ongoing ImmuneRACE study (first 160 participants) and from about 1,300 subjects provided by 6 global collaborators. Nearly every sample came with metadata listing a de-identified subject ID, COVID-19 status, age in years and sex. Where available, HLA class I and class II types were obtained from metadata supplied by the sample provider rather than from assay-based typing. The study at large found these results: The amount of clinical and demographic metadata varied by source and participant and was provided uncurated.

From its cysteine to its phenylalanine, the CDR3 spans 13 amino acids. Of the read, only the CDR3 DNA is kept; its 39 bases are in frame from base 1. The germline V gene sets CDR1 to SGHTA and CDR2 to FQGTGA. Trimming removed 5 bases from V and 4 bases from J; the gene matches leave 2 bases unexplained. The immunoSEQ Assay, a bias-controlled multiplex PCR, was used to amplify TCRbeta CDR3 regions from genomic DNA. For the original study's pipeline: Nucleated cell counts per sample were estimated from amplification of reference gene primers within the assay. To quantify the absolute abundance of each unique TCRbeta CDR3 rearrangement, sequence reads were collapsed and filtered. Productive Simpson clonality was computed per sample as the square root of Simpson's diversity index over productive rearrangements. Not all clones reach the TCRdb copy of this immuneACCESS table, which keeps in-frame sequences only. Checked studies attribute under half of the gap to unresolved V genes and leave the rest unexplained. That table furnishes V, J and clone size, whereas the DNA furnished D and trimming. The sample yields some 150,000 clones; roughly 80% were counted once. The ten biggest clones cover more than 11% of the sample.

The collaborating institutions used their own protocols to collect whole blood in K2EDTA tubes. For TCRbeta analysis, collaborator samples were shipped as frozen whole blood, as isolated PBMCs, or as DNA extracted from either sample type. This clone was observed a single time. The antigen it recognizes is unknown. No qualities accompany the bases; no much larger clone lies one base away. This clonotype originated in a woman of 80 years or more with acute or convalescent COVID-19. The chain couples TRBV7-3 to TRBJ1-5, with 7 bases aligning to TRBD1. The sequencing input was peripheral blood. The CDR3 reads CASSLGQNQPQHF. The nucleotide sequence is TGTGCCAGCAGCCTGGGACAGAATCAGCCCCAGCATTTT. Outside the CDR3, residues come from the reference TRBV7-3 and TRBJ1-5 proteins, so the full variable domain is: GAGVSQTPSNKVTEKGKYVELRCDPISGHTALYWYRQSLGQGPEFLIYFQGTGAADDSGLPNDRFFAVRPEGSVSTLKIQRTERGDSAVYLCASSLGQNQPQHFGDGTRLSIL.